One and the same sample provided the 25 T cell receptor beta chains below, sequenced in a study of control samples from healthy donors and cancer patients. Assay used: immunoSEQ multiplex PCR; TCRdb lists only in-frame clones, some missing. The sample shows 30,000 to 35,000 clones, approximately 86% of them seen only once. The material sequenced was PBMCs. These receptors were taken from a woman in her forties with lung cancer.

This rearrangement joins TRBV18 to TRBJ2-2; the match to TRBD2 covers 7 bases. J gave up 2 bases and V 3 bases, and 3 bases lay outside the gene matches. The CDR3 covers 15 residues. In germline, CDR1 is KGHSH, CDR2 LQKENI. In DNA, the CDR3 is TGTGCCAGCTCACCGGGACTACTTAACACCGGGGAGCTGTTTTTT. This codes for CASSPGLLNTGELFF.

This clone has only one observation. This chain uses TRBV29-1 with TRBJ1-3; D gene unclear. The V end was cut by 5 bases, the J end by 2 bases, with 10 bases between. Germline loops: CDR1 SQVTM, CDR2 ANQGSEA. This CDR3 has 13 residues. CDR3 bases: TGCAGCGTTCGGTGGGTTACTGGAAACACCATATATTTT. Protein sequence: CSVRWVTGNTIYF.

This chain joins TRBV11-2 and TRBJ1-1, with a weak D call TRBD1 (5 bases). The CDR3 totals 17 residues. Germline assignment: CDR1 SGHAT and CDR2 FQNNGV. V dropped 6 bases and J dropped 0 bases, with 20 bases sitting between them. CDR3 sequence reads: CASSLLAGAGMNTEAFF. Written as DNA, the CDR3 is TGTGCCAGCAGTCTGTTGGCGGGTGCAGGGATGAACACTGAAGCTTTCTTT.

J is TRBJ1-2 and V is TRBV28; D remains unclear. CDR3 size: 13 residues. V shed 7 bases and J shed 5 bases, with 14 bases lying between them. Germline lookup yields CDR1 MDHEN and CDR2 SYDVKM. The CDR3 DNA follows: TGTGCCAGCAACGCCGCCGCGGTGTATGGCTACACCTTC. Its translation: CASNAAAVYGYTF.

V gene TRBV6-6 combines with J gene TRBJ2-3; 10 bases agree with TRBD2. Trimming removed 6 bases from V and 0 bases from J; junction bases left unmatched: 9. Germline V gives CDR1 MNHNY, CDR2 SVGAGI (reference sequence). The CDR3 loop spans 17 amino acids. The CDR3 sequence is CASSRAGGTPSTDTQYF. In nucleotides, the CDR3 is TGTGCCAGCAGCCGAGCGGGGGGGACGCCTAGCACAGATACGCAGTATTTT.

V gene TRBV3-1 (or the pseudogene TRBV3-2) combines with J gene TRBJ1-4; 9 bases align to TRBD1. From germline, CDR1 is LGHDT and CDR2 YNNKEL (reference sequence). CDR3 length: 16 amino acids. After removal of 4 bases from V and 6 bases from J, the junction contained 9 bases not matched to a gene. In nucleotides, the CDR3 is TGTGCCAGCAGCCCGACTAGGGGACAGGGTTATGAAAAACTGTTTTTT. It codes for CASSPTRGQGYEKLFF.

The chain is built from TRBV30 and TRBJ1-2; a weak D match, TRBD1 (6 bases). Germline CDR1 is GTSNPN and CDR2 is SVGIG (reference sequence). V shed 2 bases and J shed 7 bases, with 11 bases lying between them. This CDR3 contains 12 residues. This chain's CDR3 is CAWSRQAGGYTF. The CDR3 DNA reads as TGTGCCTGGAGTCGACAGGCGGGTGGCTACACCTTC.

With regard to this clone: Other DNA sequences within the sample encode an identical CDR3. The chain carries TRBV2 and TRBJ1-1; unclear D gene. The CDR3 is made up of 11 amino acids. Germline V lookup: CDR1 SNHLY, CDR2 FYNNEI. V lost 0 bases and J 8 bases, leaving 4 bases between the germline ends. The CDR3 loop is CASSEALEAFF. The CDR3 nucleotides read TGTGCCAGCAGTGAAGCATTGGAAGCTTTCTTT.

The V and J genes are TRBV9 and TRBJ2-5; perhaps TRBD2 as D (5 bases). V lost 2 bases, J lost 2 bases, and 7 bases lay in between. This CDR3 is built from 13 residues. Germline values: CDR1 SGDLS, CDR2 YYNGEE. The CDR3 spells CASSVDLQETQYF. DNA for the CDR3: TGTGCCAGCAGCGTGGACTTACAAGAGACCCAGTACTTC.

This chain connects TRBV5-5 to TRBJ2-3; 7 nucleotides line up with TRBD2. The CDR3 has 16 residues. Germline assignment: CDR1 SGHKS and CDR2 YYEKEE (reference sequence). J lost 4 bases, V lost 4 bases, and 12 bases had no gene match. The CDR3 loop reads CASSPWGGLGPDTQYF. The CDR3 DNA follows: TGTGCCAGCAGCCCCTGGGGGGGGTTGGGCCCAGATACGCAGTATTTT.

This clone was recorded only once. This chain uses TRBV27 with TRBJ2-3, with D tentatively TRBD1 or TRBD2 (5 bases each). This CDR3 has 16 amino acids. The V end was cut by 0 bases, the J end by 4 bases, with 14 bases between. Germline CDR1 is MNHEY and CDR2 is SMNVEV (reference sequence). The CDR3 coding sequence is TGTGCCAGCAGTTTATCGTGGGGGAAGCGCGCAGATACGCAGTATTTT. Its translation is CASSLSWGKRADTQYF.

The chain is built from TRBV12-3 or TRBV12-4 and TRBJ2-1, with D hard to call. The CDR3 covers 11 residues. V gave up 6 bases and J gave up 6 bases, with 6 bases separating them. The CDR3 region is CASSPGNEQFF. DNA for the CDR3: TGTGCCAGCAGCCCGGGCAATGAGCAGTTCTTC.

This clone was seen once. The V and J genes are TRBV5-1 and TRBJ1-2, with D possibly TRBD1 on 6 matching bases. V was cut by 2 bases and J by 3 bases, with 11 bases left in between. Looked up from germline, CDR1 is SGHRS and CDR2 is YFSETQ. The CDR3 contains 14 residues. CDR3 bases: TGCGCCAGCAGCTTTCAGGGGATGGACTATGGCTACACCTTC. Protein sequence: CASSFQGMDYGYTF.

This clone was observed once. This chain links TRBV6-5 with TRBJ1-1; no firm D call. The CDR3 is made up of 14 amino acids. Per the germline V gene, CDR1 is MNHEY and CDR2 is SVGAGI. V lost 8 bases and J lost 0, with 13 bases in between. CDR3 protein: CASGNSRLNTEAFF. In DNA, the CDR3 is TGTGCCAGCGGGAACTCGAGGTTGAACACTGAAGCTTTCTTT.

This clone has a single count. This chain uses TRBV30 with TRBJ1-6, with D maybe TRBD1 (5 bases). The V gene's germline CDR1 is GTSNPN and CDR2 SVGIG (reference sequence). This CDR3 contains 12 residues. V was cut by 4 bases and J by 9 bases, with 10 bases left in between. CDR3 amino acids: CAWMSRASPLHF. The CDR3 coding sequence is TGTGCCTGGATGAGCAGGGCTTCACCCCTCCACTTT.

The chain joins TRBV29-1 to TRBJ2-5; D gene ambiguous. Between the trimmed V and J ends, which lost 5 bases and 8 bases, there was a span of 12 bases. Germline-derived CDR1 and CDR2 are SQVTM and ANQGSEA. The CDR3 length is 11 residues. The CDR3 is CSVFLTSTQYF. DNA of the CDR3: TGCAGCGTTTTCCTAACGAGCACCCAGTACTTC.

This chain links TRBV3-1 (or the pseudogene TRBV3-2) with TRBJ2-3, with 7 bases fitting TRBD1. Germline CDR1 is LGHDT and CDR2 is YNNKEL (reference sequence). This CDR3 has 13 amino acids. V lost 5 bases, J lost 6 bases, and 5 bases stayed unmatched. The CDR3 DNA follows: TGTGCCAGCAGCTCGACAGGGACCGATACGCAGTATTTT. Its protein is CASSSTGTDTQYF.

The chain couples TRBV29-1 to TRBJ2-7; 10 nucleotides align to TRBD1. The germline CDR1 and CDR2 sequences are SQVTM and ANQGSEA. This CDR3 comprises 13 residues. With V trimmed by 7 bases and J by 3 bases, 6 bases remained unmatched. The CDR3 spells CSAQRTGGYEQYF. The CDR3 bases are TGCAGCGCACAACGGACAGGGGGCTACGAGCAGTACTTC.

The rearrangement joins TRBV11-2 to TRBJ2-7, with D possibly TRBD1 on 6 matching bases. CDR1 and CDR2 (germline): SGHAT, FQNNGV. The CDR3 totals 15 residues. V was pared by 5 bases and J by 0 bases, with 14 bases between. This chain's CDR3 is CASSLTGASSYEQYF. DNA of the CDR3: TGTGCCAGCAGCCTGACAGGTGCGAGCTCCTACGAGCAGTACTTC.

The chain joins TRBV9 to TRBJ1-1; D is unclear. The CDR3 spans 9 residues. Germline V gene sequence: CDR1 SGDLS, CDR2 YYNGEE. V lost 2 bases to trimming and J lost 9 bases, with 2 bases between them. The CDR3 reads CASSVKAFF. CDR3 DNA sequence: TGTGCCAGCAGCGTGAAAGCTTTCTTT.

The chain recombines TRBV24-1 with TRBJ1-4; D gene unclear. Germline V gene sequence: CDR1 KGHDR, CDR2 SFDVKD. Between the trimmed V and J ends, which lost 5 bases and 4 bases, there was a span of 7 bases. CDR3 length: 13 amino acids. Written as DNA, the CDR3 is TGTGCCACCAGTGGAAGAAATAATGAAAAACTGTTTTTT. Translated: CATSGRNNEKLFF.

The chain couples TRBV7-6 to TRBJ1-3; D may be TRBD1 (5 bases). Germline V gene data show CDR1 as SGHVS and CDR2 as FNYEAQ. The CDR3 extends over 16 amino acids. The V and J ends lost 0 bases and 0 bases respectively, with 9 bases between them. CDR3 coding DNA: TGTGCCAGCAGCTTAGCGGGACGGAGCTCTGGAAACACCATATATTTT. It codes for CASSLAGRSSGNTIYF.

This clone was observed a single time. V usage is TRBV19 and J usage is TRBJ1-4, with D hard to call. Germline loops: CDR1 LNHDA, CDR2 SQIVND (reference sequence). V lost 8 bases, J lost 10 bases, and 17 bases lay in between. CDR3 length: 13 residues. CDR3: CASVPGDSPKLFF. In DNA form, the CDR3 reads TGTGCCAGTGTTCCAGGAGATTCTCCAAAACTGTTTTTT.

The CDR3 region is CASSLDGSQGDYFNYGYTF. The CDR3 nucleotides read TGCGCCAGCAGCTTGGATGGGTCCCAGGGAGACTATTTTAACTATGGCTACACCTTC. V and J are TRBV5-1 and TRBJ1-2, with a tentative D call TRBD1 (5 bases). Germline V gene data show CDR1 as SGHRS and CDR2 as YFSETQ. CDR3 length: 19 residues. V was trimmed by 0 bases and J by 1 base, leaving 22 bases between them.

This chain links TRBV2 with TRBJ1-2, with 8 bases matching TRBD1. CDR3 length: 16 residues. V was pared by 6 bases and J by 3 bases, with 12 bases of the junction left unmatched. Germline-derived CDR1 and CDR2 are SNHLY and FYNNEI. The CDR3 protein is CASSLGQGRRDYGYTF. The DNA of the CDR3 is TGTGCCAGCAGCCTTGGACAGGGAAGGAGGGACTATGGCTACACCTTC.